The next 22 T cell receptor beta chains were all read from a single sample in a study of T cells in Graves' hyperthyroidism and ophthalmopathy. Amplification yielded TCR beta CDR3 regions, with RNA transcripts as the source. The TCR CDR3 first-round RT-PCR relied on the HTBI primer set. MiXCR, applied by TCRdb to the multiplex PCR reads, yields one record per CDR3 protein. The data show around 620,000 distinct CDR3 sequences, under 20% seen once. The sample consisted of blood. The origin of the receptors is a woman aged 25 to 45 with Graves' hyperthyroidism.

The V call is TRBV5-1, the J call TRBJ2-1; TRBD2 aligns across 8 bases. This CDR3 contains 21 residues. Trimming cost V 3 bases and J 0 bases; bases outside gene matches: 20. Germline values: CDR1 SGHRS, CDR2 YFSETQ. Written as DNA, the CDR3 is TGCGCCAGCAGCTACCAAGGACTGATAGCGGGATCGTCGAGCTCCTACAATGAGCAGTTCTTC. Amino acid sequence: CASSYQGLIAGSSSSYNEQFF.

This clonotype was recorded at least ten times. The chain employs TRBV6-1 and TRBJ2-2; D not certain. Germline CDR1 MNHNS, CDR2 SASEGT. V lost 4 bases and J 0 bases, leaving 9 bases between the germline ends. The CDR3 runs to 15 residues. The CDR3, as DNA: TGTGCCAGCAGTGTGGGTCTCGCGAACACCGGGGAGCTGTTTTTT. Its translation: CASSVGLANTGELFF.

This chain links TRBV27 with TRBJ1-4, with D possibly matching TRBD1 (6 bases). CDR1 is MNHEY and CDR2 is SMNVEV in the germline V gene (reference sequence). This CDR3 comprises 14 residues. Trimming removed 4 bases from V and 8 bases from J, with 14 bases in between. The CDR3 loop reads CASSSSGTIEKLFF. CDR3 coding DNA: TGTGCCAGCAGTTCATCGGGGACAATAGAAAAACTGTTTTTT.

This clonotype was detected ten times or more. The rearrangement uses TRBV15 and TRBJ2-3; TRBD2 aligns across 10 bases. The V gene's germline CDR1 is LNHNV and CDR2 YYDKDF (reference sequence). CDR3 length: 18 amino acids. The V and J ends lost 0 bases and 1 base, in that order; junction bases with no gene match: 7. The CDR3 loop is CATSRDRHLAGGTDTQYF. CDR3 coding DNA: TGTGCCACCAGCAGAGATCGTCACCTAGCGGGAGGCACAGATACGCAGTATTTT.

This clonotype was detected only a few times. CDR3 sequence: CASSHPGTAENGYTF. CDR3 coding DNA: TGTGCCAGCAGCCACCCAGGGACAGCGGAAAATGGCTACACCTTC. The chain links TRBV3-1 to TRBJ1-2, with TRBD1 matching 7 bases. This CDR3 spans 15 amino acids. Germline CDR1 and CDR2: LGHDT and YNNKEL (reference sequence). The V segment lost 3 bases and the J segment 6 bases; nucleotides outside the gene matches: 10.

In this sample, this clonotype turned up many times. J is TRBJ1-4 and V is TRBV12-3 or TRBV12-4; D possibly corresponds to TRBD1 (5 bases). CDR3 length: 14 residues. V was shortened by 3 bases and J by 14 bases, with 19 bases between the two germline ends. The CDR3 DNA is TGTGCCAGCAGTTTTTCTCAACAGGCCCCATATCTGTTTTTT. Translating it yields CASSFSQQAPYLFF.

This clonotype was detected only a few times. CDR3 bases: TGTGCCAGCAGTATCAGATTGGGCAATCAGCCCCAGCATTTT. Protein: CASSIRLGNQPQHF. J is TRBJ1-5 and V is TRBV28; D gene unclear. This CDR3 region has 14 residues. Trimming took off 5 bases at V and 2 bases at J, with 10 bases between the two ends. Germline lookup yields CDR1 MDHEN and CDR2 SYDVKM.

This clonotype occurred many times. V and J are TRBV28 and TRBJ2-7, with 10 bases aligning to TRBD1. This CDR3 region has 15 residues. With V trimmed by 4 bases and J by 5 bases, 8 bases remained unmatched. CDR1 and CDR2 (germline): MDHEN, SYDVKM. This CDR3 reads CASSSTGGFRDEQYF. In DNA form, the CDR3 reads TGTGCCAGCAGTTCGACAGGGGGCTTTCGGGACGAGCAGTACTTC.

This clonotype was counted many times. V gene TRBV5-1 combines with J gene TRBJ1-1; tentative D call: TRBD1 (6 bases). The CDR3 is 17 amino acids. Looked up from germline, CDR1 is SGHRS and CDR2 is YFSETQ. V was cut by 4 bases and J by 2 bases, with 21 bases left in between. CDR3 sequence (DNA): TGCGCCAGCAGCAAGGCCGGGACACAATTGGGAAACACTGAAGCTTTCTTT. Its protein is CASSKAGTQLGNTEAFF.

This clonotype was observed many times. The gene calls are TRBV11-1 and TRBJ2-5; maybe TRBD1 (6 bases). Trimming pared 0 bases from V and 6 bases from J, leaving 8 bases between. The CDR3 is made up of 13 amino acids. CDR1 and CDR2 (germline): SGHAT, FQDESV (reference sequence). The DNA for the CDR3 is TGTGCCAGCAGCTTAGCGGGGGCAAAGACCCAGTACTTC. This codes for CASSLAGAKTQYF. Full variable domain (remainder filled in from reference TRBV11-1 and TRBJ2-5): EAEVAQSPRYKITEKSQAVAFWCDPISGHATLYWYRQILGQGPELLVQFQDESVVDDSQLPKDRFSAERLKGVDSTLKIQPAELGDSAMYLCASSLAGAKTQYFGPGTRLLVL.

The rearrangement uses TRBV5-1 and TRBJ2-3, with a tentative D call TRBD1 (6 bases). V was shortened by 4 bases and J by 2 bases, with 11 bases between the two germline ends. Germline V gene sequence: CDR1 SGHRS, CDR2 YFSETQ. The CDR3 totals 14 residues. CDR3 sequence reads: CASSVDRVTDTQYF. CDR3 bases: TGCGCCAGCAGCGTGGACAGAGTCACAGATACGCAGTATTTT. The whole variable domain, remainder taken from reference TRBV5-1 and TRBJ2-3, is KAGVTQTPRYLIKTRGQQVTLSCSPISGHRSVSWYQQTPGQGLQFLFEYFSETQRNKGNFPGRFSGRQFSNSRSEMNVSTLELGDSALYLCASSVDRVTDTQYFGPGTRLTVL.

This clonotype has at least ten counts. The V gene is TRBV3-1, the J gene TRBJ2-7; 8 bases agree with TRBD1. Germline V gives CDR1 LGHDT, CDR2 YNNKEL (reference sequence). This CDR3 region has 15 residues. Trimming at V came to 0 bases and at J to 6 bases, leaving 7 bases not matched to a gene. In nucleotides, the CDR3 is TGTGCCAGCAGCCAAGATCTTGGACAGGGATTCGAGCAGTACTTC. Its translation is CASSQDLGQGFEQYF.

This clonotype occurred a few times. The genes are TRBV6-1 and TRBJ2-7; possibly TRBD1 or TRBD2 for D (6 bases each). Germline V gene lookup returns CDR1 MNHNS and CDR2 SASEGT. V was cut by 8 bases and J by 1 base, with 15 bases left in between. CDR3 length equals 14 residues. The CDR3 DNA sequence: TGTGCCAGCCACAGGGAAGGAGGGTCCTACGAGCAGTACTTC. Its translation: CASHREGGSYEQYF.

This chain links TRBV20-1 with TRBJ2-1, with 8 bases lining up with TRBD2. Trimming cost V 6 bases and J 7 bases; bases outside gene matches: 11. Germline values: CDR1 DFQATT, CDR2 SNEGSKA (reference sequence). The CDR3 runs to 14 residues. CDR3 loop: CSAATGGMGNEQFF. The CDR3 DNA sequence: TGCAGTGCCGCAACGGGAGGGATGGGAAATGAGCAGTTCTTC.

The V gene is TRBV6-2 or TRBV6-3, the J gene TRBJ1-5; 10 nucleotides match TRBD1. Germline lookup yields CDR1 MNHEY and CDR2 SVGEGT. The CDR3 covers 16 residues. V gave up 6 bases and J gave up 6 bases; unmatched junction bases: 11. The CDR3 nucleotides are TGTGCCAGCAGCCCGGGACAGGGGTTTTCCAGTCAGCCCCAGCATTTT. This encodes CASSPGQGFSSQPQHF.

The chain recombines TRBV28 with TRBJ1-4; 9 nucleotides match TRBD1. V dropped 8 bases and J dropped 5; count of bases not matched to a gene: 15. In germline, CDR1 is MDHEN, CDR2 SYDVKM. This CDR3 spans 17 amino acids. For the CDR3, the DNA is TGTGCCAGCTATCAGATTGGGACAGGGAGAACAAATGAAAAACTGTTTTTT. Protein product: CASYQIGTGRTNEKLFF.

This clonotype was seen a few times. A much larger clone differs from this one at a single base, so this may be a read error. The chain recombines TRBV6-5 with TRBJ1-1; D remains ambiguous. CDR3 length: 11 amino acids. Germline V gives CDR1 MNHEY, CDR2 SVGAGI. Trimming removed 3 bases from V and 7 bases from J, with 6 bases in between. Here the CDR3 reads CASSYVGEAFF. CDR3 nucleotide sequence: TGTGCCAGCAGTTATGTGGGTGAAGCTTTCTTT.

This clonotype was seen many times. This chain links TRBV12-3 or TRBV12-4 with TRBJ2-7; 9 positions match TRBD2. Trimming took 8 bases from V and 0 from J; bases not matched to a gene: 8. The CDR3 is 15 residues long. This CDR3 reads CASGIAGVASYEQYF. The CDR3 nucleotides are TGTGCCAGCGGGATAGCGGGGGTTGCCTCCTACGAGCAGTACTTC.

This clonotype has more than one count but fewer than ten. The CDR3 nucleotides are TGTGCCATCAGGGGGGGGGGCAATCAGCCCCAGCATTTT. Its translation is CAIRGGGNQPQHF. The J gene is TRBJ1-5, the V gene TRBV10-3; possible D gene TRBD1, 5 bases. Germline V gene lookup returns CDR1 ENHRY and CDR2 SYGVKD. The V end lost 6 bases, the J end lost 2 bases, and 8 bases lay between the germline ends. This CDR3 has 13 amino acids.

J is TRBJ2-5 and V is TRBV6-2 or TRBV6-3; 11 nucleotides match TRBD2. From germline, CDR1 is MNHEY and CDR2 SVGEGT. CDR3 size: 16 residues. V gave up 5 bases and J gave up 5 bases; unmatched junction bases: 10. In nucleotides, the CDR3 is TGTGCCAGCAGTCCCCTGACTAGCGGGGTCGAGGAGACCCAGTACTTC. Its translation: CASSPLTSGVEETQYF.

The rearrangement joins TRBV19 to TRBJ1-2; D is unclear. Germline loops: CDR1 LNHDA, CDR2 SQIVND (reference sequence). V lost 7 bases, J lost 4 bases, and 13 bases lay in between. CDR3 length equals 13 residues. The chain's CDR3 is CASNFGSRYGYTF. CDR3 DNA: TGTGCCAGTAACTTTGGCAGCCGCTATGGCTACACCTTC. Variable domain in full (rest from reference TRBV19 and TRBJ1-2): DGGITQSPKYLFRKEGQNVTLSCEQNLNHDAMYWYRQDPGQGLRLIYYSQIVNDFQKGDIAEGYSVSREKKESFPLTVTSAQKNPTAFYLCASNFGSRYGYTFGSGTRLTVV.

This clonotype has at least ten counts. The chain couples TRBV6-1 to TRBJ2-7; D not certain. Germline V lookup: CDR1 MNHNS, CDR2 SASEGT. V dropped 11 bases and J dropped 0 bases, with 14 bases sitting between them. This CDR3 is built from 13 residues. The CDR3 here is CAASRLPSYEQYF. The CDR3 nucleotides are TGTGCCGCATCCCGGTTACCCTCCTACGAGCAGTACTTC.